The next 2 T cell receptor beta chains were all read from a single sample in a study of cytomegalovirus exposure and HLA in healthy donors. It was with 60 Vbeta and 13 Jbeta primers that the PCR ran. Only in-frame clones appear in the TCRdb table, and some are missing; sequencing was by immunoSEQ multiplex PCR. The data hold 150,000 to 200,000 clones, with about 70% observed a single time. Sequences were obtained from PBMCs. The receptors derive from a male donor in good health and CMV-seronegative.

The table lists this clone with a few counts. This chain connects TRBV21-1 to TRBJ1-5; the table's D call, TRBD1, was not checked against the DNA. TRBV21-1 is labeled a pseudogene. CDR3 size: 18 residues. This chain's CDR3 is CASIPDRVGGLAVQPQHF. The CDR3 bases are TGTGCCAGCATTCCGGACAGGGTAGGAGGGCTAGCGGTTCAGCCCCAGCATTTT.

V gene TRBV28 combines with J gene TRBJ2-5; the match to TRBD1 covers 7 bases. The J call may be in error: the DNA end matches TRBJ2-7 better. The CDR3 is 13 amino acids. CDR1 is MDHEN and CDR2 is SYDVKM in the germline V gene. CDR3 sequence: CASTTGQLYEQYF. The CDR3 bases are TGTGCCAGCACAACGGGACAGCTTTACGAGCAGTACTTC.